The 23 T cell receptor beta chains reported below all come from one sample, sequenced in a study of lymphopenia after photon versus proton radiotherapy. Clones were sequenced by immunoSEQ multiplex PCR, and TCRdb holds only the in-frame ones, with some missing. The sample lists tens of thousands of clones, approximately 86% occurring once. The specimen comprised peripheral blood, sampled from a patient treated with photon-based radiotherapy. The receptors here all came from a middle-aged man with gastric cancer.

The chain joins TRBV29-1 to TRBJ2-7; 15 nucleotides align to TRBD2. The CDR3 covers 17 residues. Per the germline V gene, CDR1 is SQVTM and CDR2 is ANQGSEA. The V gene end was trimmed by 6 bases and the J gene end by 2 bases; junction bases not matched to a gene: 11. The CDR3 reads CSVTPPGLAGGTYEQYF. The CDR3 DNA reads TGCAGCGTCACCCCACCGGGACTAGCGGGGGGTACCTACGAGCAGTACTTC.

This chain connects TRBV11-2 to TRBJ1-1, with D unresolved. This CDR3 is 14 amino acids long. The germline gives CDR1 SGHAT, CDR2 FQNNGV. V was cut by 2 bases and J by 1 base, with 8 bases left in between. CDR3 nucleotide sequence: TGTGCCAGCAGCTTAACAAGTTCGAACACTGAAGCTTTCTTT. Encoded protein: CASSLTSSNTEAFF.

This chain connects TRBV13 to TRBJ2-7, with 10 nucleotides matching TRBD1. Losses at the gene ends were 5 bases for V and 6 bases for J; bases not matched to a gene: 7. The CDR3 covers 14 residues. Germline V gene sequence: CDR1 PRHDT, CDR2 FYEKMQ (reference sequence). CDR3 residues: CASSRQGATLEQYF. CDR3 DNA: TGTGCCAGCAGCCGACAGGGGGCGACCCTCGAGCAGTACTTC. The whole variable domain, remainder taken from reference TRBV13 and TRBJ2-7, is AAGVIQSPRHLIKEKRETATLKCYPIPRHDTVYWYQQGPGQDPQFLISFYEKMQSDKGSIPDRFSAQQFSDYHSELNMSSLELGDSALYFCASSRQGATLEQYFGPGTRLTVT.

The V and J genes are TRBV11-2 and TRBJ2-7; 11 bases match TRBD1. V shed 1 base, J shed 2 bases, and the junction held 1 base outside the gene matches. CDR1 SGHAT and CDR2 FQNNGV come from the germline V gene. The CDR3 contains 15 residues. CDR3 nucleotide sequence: TGTGCCAGCAGCTTAGCGGGACAGGGGGCCTACGAGCAGTACTTC. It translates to CASSLAGQGAYEQYF.

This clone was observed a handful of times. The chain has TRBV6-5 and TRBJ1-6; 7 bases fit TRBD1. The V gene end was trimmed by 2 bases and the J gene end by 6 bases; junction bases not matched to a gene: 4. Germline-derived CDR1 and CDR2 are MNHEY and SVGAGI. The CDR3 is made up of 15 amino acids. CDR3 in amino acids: CASSYEGARNSPLHF. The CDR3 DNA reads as TGTGCCAGCAGTTACGAGGGGGCGCGTAATTCACCCCTCCACTTT.

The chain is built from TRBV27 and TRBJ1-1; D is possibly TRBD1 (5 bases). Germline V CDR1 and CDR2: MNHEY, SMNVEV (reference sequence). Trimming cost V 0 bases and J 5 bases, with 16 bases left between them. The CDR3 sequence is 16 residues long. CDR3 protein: CASSLSMGVPGTEAFF. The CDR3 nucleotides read TGTGCCAGCAGTTTATCCATGGGGGTACCGGGGACTGAAGCTTTCTTT.

The DNA for the CDR3 is TGCAGCATGACAGGACAAGCCCCACAAGCGCAGTATTTT. Translating gives CSMTGQAPQAQYF. The chain carries TRBV29-1 and TRBJ2-3; D might be TRBD1 (6 bases). Germline loops: CDR1 SQVTM, CDR2 ANQGSEA. V lost 8 bases, J lost 10 bases, and 22 bases lay in between. This CDR3 spans 13 amino acids.

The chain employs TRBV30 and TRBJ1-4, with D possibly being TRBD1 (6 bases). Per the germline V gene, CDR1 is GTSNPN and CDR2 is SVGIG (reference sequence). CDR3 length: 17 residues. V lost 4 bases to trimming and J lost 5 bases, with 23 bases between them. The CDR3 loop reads CAWTPMGGVSLNEKLFF. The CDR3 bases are TGTGCCTGGACCCCCATGGGGGGCGTGAGTTTGAATGAAAAACTGTTTTTT.

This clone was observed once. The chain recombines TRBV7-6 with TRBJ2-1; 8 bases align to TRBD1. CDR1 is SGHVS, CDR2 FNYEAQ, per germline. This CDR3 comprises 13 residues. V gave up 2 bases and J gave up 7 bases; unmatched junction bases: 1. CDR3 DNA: TGTGCCAGCAGCTTAAGGACAGGGAATGAGCAGTTCTTC. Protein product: CASSLRTGNEQFF.

The CDR3 DNA is TGTGCCAGCAGCCAACAGGGACAGCCTTTTCGGGGGCACTTT. This gives the protein CASSQQGQPFRGHF. The chain uses TRBV11-2 and TRBJ1-6; 7 bases are shared with TRBD1. The CDR3 sequence is 14 residues long. CDR1 and CDR2 from the germline V gene are SGHAT and FQNNGV. With V trimmed by 5 bases and J by 19 bases, 17 bases remained unmatched. The entire variable domain, with the rest obtained from reference TRBV11-2 and TRBJ1-6, is as follows: EAGVAQSPRYKIIEKRQSVAFWCNPISGHATLYWYQQILGQGPKLLIQFQNNGVVDDSQLPKDRFSAERLKGVDSTLKIQPAKLEDSAVYLCASSQQGQPFRGHFGNGTRLTVT.

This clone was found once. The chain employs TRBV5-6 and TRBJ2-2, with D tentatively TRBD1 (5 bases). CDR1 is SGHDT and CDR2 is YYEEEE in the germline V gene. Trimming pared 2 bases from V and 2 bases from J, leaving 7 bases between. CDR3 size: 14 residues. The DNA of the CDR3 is TGTGCCAGCAGCTTAGGGGCCAACACCGGGGAGCTGTTTTTT. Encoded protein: CASSLGANTGELFF.

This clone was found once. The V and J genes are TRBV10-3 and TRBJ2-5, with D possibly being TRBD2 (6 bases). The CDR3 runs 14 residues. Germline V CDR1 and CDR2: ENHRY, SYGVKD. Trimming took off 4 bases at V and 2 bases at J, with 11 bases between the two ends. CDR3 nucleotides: TGTGCCATCAGTGGGGGGAGGTCGCAAGAGACCCAGTACTTC. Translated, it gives CAISGGRSQETQYF.

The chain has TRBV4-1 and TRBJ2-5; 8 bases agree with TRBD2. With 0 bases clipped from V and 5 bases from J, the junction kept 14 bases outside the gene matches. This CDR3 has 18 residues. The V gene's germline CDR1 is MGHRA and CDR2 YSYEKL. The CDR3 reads CASSQDWAGGTRGETQYF. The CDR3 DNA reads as TGCGCCAGCAGCCAAGATTGGGCGGGGGGCACCCGGGGGGAGACCCAGTACTTC.

The CDR3 sequence: CASSPPGYGYTF. CDR3 in DNA: TGTGCCAGCAGCCCCCCTGGGTATGGCTACACCTTC. The chain joins TRBV7-2 to TRBJ1-2; the D is unclear. Germline CDR1 is SGHTA and CDR2 is FQGNSA. V dropped 5 bases and J dropped 5 bases, with 9 bases sitting between them. This CDR3 spans 12 amino acids.

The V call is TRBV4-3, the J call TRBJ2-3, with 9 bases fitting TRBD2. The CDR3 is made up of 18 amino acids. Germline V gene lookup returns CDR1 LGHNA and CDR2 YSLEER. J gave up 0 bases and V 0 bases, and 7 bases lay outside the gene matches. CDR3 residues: CASSQDPSGGSSTDTQYF. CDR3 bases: TGCGCCAGCAGCCAAGATCCGAGCGGGGGGTCTAGCACAGATACGCAGTATTTT.

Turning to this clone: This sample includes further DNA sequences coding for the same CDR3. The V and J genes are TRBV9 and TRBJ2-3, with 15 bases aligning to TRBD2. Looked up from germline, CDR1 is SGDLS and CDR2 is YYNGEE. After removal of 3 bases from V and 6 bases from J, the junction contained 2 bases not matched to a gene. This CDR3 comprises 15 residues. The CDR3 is CASSGTSGGADTQYF. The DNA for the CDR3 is TGTGCCAGCAGCGGGACTAGCGGGGGGGCTGATACGCAGTATTTT.

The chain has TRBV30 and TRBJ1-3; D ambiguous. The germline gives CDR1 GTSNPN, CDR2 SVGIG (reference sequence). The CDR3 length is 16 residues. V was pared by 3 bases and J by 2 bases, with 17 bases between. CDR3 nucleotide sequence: TGTGCCTGGAGCGCAAGCAGCGGGTACGCTGGAAACACCATATATTTT. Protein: CAWSASSGYAGNTIYF.

CDR3 amino acids: CASSVAGQSYNEQFF. The CDR3, as DNA: TGTGCCAGCAGCGTAGCGGGACAGTCCTACAATGAGCAGTTCTTC. The chain has TRBV9 and TRBJ2-1; 7 nucleotides match TRBD1. Unmatched junction bases numbered 1, after V lost 0 bases and J lost 1 base. This CDR3 is 15 amino acids long. CDR1 and CDR2 (germline): SGDLS, YYNGEE.

Here the CDR3 reads CASSLQGGEQYF. DNA for the CDR3: TGTGCCAGCAGCTTACAGGGAGGCGAGCAGTACTTC. The chain uses TRBV7-8 and TRBJ2-7, with a tentative D call TRBD2 (6 bases). Germline V gene sequence: CDR1 SGHVS, CDR2 FQNEAQ. Trimming removed 2 bases from V and 6 bases from J, with 8 bases in between. The CDR3 consists of 12 residues.

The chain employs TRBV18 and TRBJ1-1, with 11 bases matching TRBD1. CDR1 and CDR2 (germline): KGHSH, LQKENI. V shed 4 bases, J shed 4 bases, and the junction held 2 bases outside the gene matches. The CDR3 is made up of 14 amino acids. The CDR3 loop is CASSLGQGGTEAFF. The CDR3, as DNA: TGTGCCAGCTCACTGGGACAGGGGGGCACTGAAGCTTTCTTT.

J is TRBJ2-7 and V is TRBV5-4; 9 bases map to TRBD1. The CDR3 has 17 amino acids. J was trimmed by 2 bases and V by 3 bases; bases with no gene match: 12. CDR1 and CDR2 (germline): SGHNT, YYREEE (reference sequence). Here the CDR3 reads CASSSQPGQGRTYEQYF. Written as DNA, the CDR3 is TGTGCCAGCAGCTCACAACCGGGACAGGGTCGCACCTACGAGCAGTACTTC. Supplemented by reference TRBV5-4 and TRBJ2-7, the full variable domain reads ETGVTQSPTHLIKTRGQQVTLRCSSQSGHNTVSWYQQALGQGPQFIFQYYREEENGRGNFPPRFSGLQFPNYSSELNVNALELDDSALYLCASSSQPGQGRTYEQYFGPGTRLTVT.

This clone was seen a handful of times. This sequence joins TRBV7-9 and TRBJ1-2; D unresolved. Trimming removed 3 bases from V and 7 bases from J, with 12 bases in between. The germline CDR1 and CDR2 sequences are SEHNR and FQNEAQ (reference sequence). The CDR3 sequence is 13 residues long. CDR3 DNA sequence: TGTGCCAGCAGCTTTCGGTCAGATGGTGGCTACACCTTC. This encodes CASSFRSDGGYTF.

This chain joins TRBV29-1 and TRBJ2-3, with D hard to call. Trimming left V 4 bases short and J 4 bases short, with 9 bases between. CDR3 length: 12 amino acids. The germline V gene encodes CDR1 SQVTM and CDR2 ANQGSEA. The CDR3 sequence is CSVGRVADTQYF. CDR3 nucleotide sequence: TGCAGCGTTGGACGGGTGGCAGATACGCAGTATTTT.